This T cell receptor (beta chain) was identified during a study of blood T cells in healthy people across ages. Study as a whole: Template-switching capture recovered about one barcoded beta molecule per two T cells.

Broader study findings: Whereas aged donors had fewer naive CD4+ cells, long-lived donors had more of them and higher diversity. Researchers report that TCR beta diversity correlated strongly with naive T cell percentage.

Comments on this clonotype: The antigen is not known. This could be a read error, since a much larger clone is one nucleotide away.

The V end was cut by 0 bases, the J end by 15 bases, with 12 bases between. CDR1 ENHRY and CDR2 SYGVKD come from the germline V gene. The CDR3 consists of 12 residues. Through a sample-barcoded 5' primer and a J-beta primer mix, a second PCR was run for about 6 to 11 cycles. Via MiXCR, TCRdb re-called the 5' RACE reads, giving one row per CDR3 protein. The table lists around 1,600,000 distinct CDR3 sequences, about 45% of them singletons, with just over 4% in the top ten. Sequencing was done on a sample of blood. The TCR originated in a woman under 30 in good health. The chain has TRBV10-3 and TRBJ2-4; D unresolved. CDR3 in amino acids: CAISESIKGRYF. The CDR3 nucleotides read TGTGCCATCAGTGAGTCGATAAAGGGCAGGTACTTC.